A single T cell receptor beta chain is shown here with its context. Its antigen is unknown. Median age around 10 years (about 2.2-22.9); median disease duration about 7 years (0.2-19.1). The source of the sample is a study of synovial regulatory T cells in juvenile arthritis. The assay was immunoSEQ multiplex PCR, and TCRdb's table has in-frame clones only and misses some. The sample yields just under 10,000 clones, of which the top ten take up just over 0.9%. Looked up from germline, CDR1 is KGHSH and CDR2 is LQKENI. The CDR3 has 15 amino acids. Only the protein is available. Findings of the study overall: CDR3 overlap with synovial Tregs was higher for iaTregs than other blood Tregs.

The source is a donor under 30 with juvenile idiopathic arthritis. Sequenced sample: Treg cells from blood. The sample's subset: remaining (HLA-DR-negative) circulating blood Treg cells. V is TRBV18 and J is TRBJ2-1; TCRdb selects TRBD2, and the lack of DNA leaves this call unchecked. CDR3 region: CASSPTGGLYNEQFF.